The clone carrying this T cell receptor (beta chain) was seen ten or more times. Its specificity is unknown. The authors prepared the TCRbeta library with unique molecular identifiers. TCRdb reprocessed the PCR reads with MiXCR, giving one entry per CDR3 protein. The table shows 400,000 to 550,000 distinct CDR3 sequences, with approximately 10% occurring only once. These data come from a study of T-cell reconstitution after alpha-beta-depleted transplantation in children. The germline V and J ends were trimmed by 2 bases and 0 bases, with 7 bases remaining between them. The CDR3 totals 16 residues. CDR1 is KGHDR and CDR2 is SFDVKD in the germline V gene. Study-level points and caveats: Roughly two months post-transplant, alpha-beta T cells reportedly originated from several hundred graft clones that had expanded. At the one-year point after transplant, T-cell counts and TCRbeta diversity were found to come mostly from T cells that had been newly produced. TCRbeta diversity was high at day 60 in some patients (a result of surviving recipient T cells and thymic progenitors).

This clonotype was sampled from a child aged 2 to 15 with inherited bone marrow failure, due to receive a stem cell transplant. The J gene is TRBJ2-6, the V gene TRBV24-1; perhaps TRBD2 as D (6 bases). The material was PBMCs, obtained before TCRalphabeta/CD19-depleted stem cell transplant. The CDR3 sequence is CATSDYGSSGANVLTF. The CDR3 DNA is TGTGCCACCAGTGATTACGGGAGCTCTGGGGCCAACGTCCTGACTTTC.